These 4 T cell receptor beta chains were all obtained from the same sample, sequenced in a study of T cells after yellow fever vaccination. Using its own MiXCR run on the 5' RACE reads, TCRdb lists one record per CDR3 protein. There are about 63,000 distinct CDR3 sequences in the sample; 6.5% to 9% occur only once, and 30% to 45% lies in the top ten. The sample was CD8+ T cells sorted from PBMCs, taken 15 days after the yellow fever booster vaccination. These receptors were obtained from a man aged 30 to 45 who received the YFV17D yellow fever vaccine.

Details on this clonotype: Since a much larger clone is just one base distant, this may be a read error. This chain links TRBV4-3 with TRBJ2-1, with a possible D match to TRBD2 (5 bases). V was clipped by 4 bases and J by 6 bases, with 25 bases between them. Germline V gene data show CDR1 as LGHNA and CDR2 as YSLEER. This CDR3 region has 18 residues. Here the CDR3 reads CASSPWVARSRRCNEQFF. CDR3 DNA: TGCGCCAGCAGCCCCTGGGTAGCCAGGTCGAGGAGGTGCAATGAGCAGTTCTTC.

The table lists this clonotype with many counts. The J gene is TRBJ2-1, the V gene TRBV19; no firm D call. The CDR3 length is 12 residues. In germline, CDR1 is LNHDA, CDR2 SQIVND (reference sequence). The V end was cut by 8 bases, the J end by 6 bases, with 11 bases between. The chain's CDR3 is CASGNGPNEQFF. DNA for the CDR3: TGTGCCAGTGGGAACGGTCCCAATGAGCAGTTCTTC.

This clonotype was seen at least ten times. The chain couples TRBV29-1 to TRBJ2-6; D unresolved. Germline V CDR1 and CDR2: SQVTM, ANQGSEA. The CDR3 spans 13 residues. Trimming removed 7 bases at V and 2 bases at J, with 9 bases between. The CDR3: CSAGRPGANVLTF. The CDR3 DNA sequence: TGCAGCGCTGGCCGACCTGGGGCCAACGTCCTGACTTTC.

This clonotype was recorded a few times. CDR3 in amino acids: CASSASGREWNEQFF. The CDR3 DNA is TGTGCCAGCAGCGCGAGCGGGAGGGAGTGGAATGAGCAGTTCTTC. V is TRBV6-2 or TRBV6-3 and J is TRBJ2-1; TRBD2 matches 10 bases. The germline CDR1 and CDR2 sequences are MNHEY and SVGEGT. With 6 bases clipped from V and 7 bases from J, the junction kept 9 bases outside the gene matches. The CDR3 covers 15 residues.